These T cell receptor beta chains were read from a single sample in a study of blood T cell repertoires in COVID-19. Assay: immunoSEQ multiplex PCR; the TCRdb copy retains only in-frame clones and omits some. The data hold roughly 200,000 clones, with about 85% observed a single time. Sequenced: PBMCs or T cells enriched from blood (not recorded which). Source of these receptors: a man aged 40-49 years who had recovered from COVID-19. Each CDR3 is given with its conserved first and last residue. Fields, in order: J gene, clone size, V gene, D gene, CDR3 protein, CDR3 DNA. A D gene is named only where the DNA matches it firmly. Size is stated for part of the rows, as once, few or many counts, or as a class when the clone is expanded.

TRBJ2-7,-,TRBV11-2,-,CASSSVRGVSYEQYF,TGTGCCAGCAGCTCAGTCCGGGGAGTTTCCTACGAGCAGTACTTC
TRBJ2-7,-,TRBV5-5,TRBD2,CASIRRLAGGDLREQYF,TGTGCCAGCATCCGTAGGCTAGCGGGAGGTGATCTTCGCGAGCAGTACTTC
TRBJ1-2,once,TRBV28,TRBD1,CASSPPPGQGAAGYTF,TGTGCCAGCAGTCCTCCCCCGGGACAGGGGGCGGCTGGCTACACCTTC
TRBJ2-7,-,TRBV5-1,-,CASSLGALRDEQYF,TGCGCCAGCAGCTTGGGAGCCCTCAGGGACGAGCAGTACTTC
TRBJ1-5,-,TRBV18,-,CASSPGRNQPQHF,TGTGCCAGCTCACCGGGCAGAAATCAGCCCCAGCATTTT
TRBJ1-5,-,TRBV3-1/TRBV3-2,TRBD1,CASSQGDRSQPQHF,TGTGCCAGCAGCCAAGGGGACAGGTCCCAGCCCCAGCATTTT
TRBJ1-3,-,TRBV27,-,CASSAGGNTIYF,TGTGCCAGCAGCGCCGGGGGAAACACCATATATTTT
TRBJ1-4,-,TRBV15,-,CATSRGLNYNEKLFF,TGTGCCACCAGCAGAGGACTGAACTACAATGAAAAACTGTTTTTT
TRBJ2-1,-,TRBV19,TRBD2,CASSKFGGSLDEQFF,TGTGCCAGTAGTAAGTTTGGCGGGAGTCTCGATGAGCAGTTCTTC
TRBJ2-3,-,TRBV4-1,TRBD2,CASSQGRGETDTQYF,TGCGCCAGCAGCCAAGGACGGGGGGAGACAGATACGCAGTATTTT
TRBJ2-7,-,TRBV30,-,CAWSPKEGSHPYEQYF,TGTGCCTGGAGCCCAAAAGAGGGATCTCACCCCTACGAGCAGTACTTC
TRBJ1-4,-,TRBV7-6,-,CASSRRTASDEKLFF,TGTGCCAGCAGCCGTCGGACAGCCTCTGATGAAAAACTGTTTTTT
TRBJ2-7,-,TRBV7-2,-,CASSVSGSYEQYF,TGTGCCAGCAGTGTTAGCGGCTCCTACGAGCAGTACTTC
TRBJ1-2,-,TRBV15,-,CATSRDETAGARYGYTF,TGTGCCACCAGCAGAGATGAAACGGCAGGGGCTAGGTATGGCTACACCTTC
TRBJ2-3,once,TRBV5-1,TRBD2,CASRQSGGARDTQYF,TGCGCCAGCAGACAGTCGGGGGGGGCGAGAGATACGCAGTATTTT
TRBJ2-1,once,TRBV24-1,-,CATSDLSGSLYNEQFF,TGTGCCACCAGTGATTTGTCGGGATCCCTCTACAATGAGCAGTTCTTC
TRBJ2-7,-,TRBV14,-,CASSQASYGSSYEQYF,TGTGCCAGCAGCCAAGCTAGTTACGGGAGCTCCTACGAGCAGTACTTC
TRBJ2-7,-,TRBV5-3,TRBD1,CARSGPTSAGGVYEQYF,TGTGCCAGAAGCGGGCCAACGAGTGCAGGGGGCGTCTACGAGCAGTACTTC
TRBJ1-3,-,TRBV5-1,-,CASKITSGSGNTIYF,TGCGCCAGCAAAATAACAAGCGGCTCTGGAAACACCATATATTTT
TRBJ2-4,-,TRBV29-1,TRBD1,CSAKTGDIQYF,TGCAGCGCTAAAACAGGGGACATTCAGTACTTC
TRBJ1-1,few,TRBV2,TRBD1,CASINRGDNTEAFF,TGTGCCAGCATTAACAGGGGCGACAACACTGAAGCTTTCTTT
TRBJ2-2,-,TRBV19,-,CATPWGPNTGELFF,TGTGCCACTCCATGGGGGCCGAACACCGGGGAGCTGTTTTTT
TRBJ2-7,once,TRBV4-3,TRBD2,CASSQLTTSGRYEQYF,TGCGCCAGCAGCCAACTTACGACTAGCGGGAGGTACGAGCAGTACTTC
TRBJ2-7,-,TRBV18,TRBD2,CASSPAAGGYAEQYF,TGTGCCAGCTCACCAGCCGCGGGAGGGTATGCCGAGCAGTACTTC
TRBJ2-1,-,TRBV18,TRBD2,CASSPPGSLAGDHEQFF,TGTGCCAGCTCACCACCGGGGTCGCTAGCGGGAGATCATGAGCAGTTCTTC
TRBJ2-7,-,TRBV4-1,TRBD2,CASSPHWEGTYEQYF,TGCGCCAGCAGCCCCCACTGGGAGGGAACCTACGAGCAGTACTTC
TRBJ2-1,-,TRBV24-1,TRBD2,CATSDLGGSGEQFF,TGTGCCACCAGTGATTTGGGCGGGAGTGGTGAGCAGTTCTTC
TRBJ1-1,-,TRBV5-6,TRBD1,CASSPTGVPTEAFF,TGTGCCAGCAGTCCTACAGGGGTCCCCACTGAAGCTTTCTTT
TRBJ1-2,-,TRBV5-4,-,CASSQRASYDSTF,TGTGCCAGCAGCCAGAGGGCGAGTTATGATTCCACCTTC